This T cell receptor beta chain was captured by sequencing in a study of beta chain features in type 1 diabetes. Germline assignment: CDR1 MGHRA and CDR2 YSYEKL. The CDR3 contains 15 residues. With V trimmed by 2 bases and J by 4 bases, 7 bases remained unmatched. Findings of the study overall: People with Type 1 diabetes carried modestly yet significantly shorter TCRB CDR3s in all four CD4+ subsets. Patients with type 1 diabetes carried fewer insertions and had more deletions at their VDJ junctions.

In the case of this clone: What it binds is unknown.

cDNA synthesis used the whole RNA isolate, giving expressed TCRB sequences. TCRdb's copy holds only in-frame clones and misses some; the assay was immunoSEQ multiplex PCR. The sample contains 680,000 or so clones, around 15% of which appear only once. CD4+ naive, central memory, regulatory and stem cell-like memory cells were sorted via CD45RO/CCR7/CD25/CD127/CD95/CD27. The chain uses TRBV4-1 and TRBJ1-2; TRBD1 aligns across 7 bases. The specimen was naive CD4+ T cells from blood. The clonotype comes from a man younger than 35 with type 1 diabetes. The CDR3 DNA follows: TGCGCCAGCAGCCAACCGGGACAGCTTTCCTATGGCTACACCTTC. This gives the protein CASSQPGQLSYGYTF.